The source of this T cell receptor beta chain is a study of T-cell memory formation after mild COVID-19. The overall study: The two donors had largely donor-specific TCR clusters.

cDNA libraries for TCR alpha and TCR beta, carrying sample barcodes and UMIs, came from 5'RACE with constant-segment primers. TCRdb analysed the 5' RACE reads with MiXCR anew, one entry per CDR3 protein. The sample carries approximately 410,000 distinct CDR3 sequences, about a quarter recorded once. Germline V lookup: CDR1 MNHEY, CDR2 SMNVEV (reference sequence). V was trimmed by 8 bases and J by 3 bases, leaving 14 bases between them. The CDR3 loop spans 13 amino acids. This clonotype was observed a handful of times. V gene TRBV27 combines with J gene TRBJ2-7; D is ambiguous. The source material was PBMCs or a T cell subset sorted from them (not recorded which). This receptor was obtained from an adult woman who had mild COVID-19 (a few samples of this study predate the infection). Cell type and time point are not known. DNA of the CDR3: TGTGCCAGCCAAAGGACGGCTAGCTACGAGCAGTACTTC. Its protein product is CASQRTASYEQYF.